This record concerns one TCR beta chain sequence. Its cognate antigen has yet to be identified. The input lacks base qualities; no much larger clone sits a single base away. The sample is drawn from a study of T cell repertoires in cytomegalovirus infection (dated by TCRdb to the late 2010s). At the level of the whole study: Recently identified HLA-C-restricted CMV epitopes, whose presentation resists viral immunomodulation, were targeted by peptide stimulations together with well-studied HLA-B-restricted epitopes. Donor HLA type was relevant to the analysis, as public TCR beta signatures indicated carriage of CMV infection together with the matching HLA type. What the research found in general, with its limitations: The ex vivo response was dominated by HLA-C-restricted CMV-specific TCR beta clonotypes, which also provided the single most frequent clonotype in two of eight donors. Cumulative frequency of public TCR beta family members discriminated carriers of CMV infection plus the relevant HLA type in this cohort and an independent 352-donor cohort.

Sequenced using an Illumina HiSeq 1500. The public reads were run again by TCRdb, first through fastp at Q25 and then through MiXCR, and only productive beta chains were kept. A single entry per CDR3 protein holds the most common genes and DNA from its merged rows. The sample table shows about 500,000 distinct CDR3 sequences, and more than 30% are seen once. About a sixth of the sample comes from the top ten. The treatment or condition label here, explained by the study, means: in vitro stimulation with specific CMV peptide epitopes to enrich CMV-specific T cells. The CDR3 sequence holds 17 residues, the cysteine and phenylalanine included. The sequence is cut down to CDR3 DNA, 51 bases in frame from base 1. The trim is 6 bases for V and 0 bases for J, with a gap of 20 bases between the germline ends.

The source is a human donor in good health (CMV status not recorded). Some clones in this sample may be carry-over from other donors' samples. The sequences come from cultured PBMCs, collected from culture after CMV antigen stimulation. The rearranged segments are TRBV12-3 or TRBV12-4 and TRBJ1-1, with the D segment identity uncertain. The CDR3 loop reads CASSHPVGVSLNTEAFF. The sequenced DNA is TGTGCCAGCAGCCACCCGGTTGGAGTTTCCCTGAACACTGAAGCTTTCTTT.